This note documents a single TCR beta chain sequence. This entry comes from a study of blood T cells in healthy people across ages. It was with a sample-barcoded 5' primer and a J-beta primer mix that a second PCR of about 6 to 12 cycles was run. Each CDR3 protein is one row after TCRdb ran MiXCR on the 5' RACE reads. The table has fewer than 950,000 distinct CDR3 sequences, about 48% seen once. This CDR3 region has 14 residues. The germline V gene encodes CDR1 DFQATT and CDR2 SNEGSKA (reference sequence). The sample was blood. The receptor comes from a man at least 80 years old in good health. This chain uses TRBV20-1 with TRBJ2-5; TRBD2 aligns across 10 bases. The end of the DNA fits TRBJ2-7 better, so the J call may be wrong. The chain's CDR3 is CSAKPAGGTNEQYF. The DNA for the CDR3 is TGCAGTGCTAAACCAGCGGGAGGGACGAACGAGCAGTACTTC.